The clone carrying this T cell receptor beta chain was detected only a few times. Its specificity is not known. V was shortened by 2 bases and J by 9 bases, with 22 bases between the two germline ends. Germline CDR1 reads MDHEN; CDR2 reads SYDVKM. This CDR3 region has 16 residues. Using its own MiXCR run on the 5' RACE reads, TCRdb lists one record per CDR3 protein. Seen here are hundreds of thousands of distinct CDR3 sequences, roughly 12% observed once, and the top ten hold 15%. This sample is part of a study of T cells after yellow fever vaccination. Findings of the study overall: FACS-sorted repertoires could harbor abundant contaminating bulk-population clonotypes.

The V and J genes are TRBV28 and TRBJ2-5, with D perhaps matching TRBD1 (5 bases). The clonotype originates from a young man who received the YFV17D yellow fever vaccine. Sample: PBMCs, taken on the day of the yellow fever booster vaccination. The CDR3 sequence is CASSLVGQQEFLAQYF. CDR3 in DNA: TGTGCCAGCAGTTTAGTCGGTCAACAGGAGTTTTTGGCCCAGTACTTC. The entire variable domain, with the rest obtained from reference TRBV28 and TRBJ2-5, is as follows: DVKVTQSSRYLVKRTGEKVFLECVQDMDHENMFWYRQDPGLGLRLIYFSYDVKMKEKGDIPEGYSVSREKKERFSLILESASTNQTSMYLCASSLVGQQEFLAQYFGPGTRLLVL.